One sample yielded the 22 T cell receptor beta chains listed below, sequenced in a study of graft-versus-host responses after intestinal transplantation. Assay used: immunoSEQ multiplex PCR; TCRdb lists only in-frame clones, some missing. The profile shows more than 60,000 clones, roughly 87% of them singletons. Their antigens are not known. This sample comprised unstimulated CD8+ T cells sorted from spleen or lymph node cells, obtained before intestinal transplant. These receptors came from a human donor who received an intestinal transplant.

The CDR3 nucleotides read TGTGCCAGCAGCTTATTGGCGGGGCTGCACTCTGGGGCCAACGTCCTGACTTTC. Residues: CASSLLAGLHSGANVLTF. This rearrangement joins TRBV7-8 to TRBJ2-6; possibly TRBD2 for D (6 bases). Germline lookup yields CDR1 SGHVS and CDR2 FQNEAQ. The CDR3 extends over 18 amino acids. The V gene lost 2 bases and the J gene lost 0 bases, with 14 bases spanning the gap.

The chain links TRBV14 to TRBJ2-7, with a possible D match to TRBD1 (5 bases). CDR1 and CDR2 (germline): SGHDN, FVKESK. The CDR3 loop spans 15 amino acids. The V end lost 3 bases, the J end lost 1 base, and 13 bases lay between the germline ends. This chain's CDR3 is CASSQKGHISYEQYF. CDR3 sequence (DNA): TGTGCCAGCAGCCAGAAGGGGCACATATCCTACGAGCAGTACTTC.

The J gene is TRBJ1-5, the V gene TRBV19; D unclear. Between the trimmed V and J ends, which lost 5 bases and 13 bases, there was a span of 12 bases. CDR1 and CDR2 from the germline V gene are LNHDA and SQIVND (reference sequence). The CDR3 runs to 11 residues. CDR3 region: CASSDTWRQHF. In DNA form, the CDR3 reads TGTGCCAGTAGTGATACATGGAGGCAGCATTTT.

The V gene is TRBV4-1, the J gene TRBJ2-3; TRBD1 matches at 7 bases. Trimming took 0 bases from V and 1 from J; bases not matched to a gene: 4. Germline CDR1 and CDR2: MGHRA and YSYEKL. The CDR3 runs to 16 residues. CDR3 bases: TGCGCCAGCAGCCAAGAATGGGGACAGCGCACAGATACGCAGTATTTT. Protein product: CASSQEWGQRTDTQYF.

In this sample, this clone turned up a few times. Other DNA variants within this sample encode the same CDR3. The chain couples TRBV5-6 to TRBJ2-7; no definite D call. The CDR3 is 13 residues long. In germline, CDR1 is SGHDT, CDR2 YYEEEE. The V end lost 0 bases, the J end lost 3 bases, and 7 bases lay between the germline ends. CDR3 sequence reads: CASSLGQVYEQYF. The CDR3 DNA sequence: TGTGCCAGCAGCTTGGGACAAGTCTACGAGCAGTACTTC.

The chain employs TRBV12-5 and TRBJ1-1, with TRBD1 as a possible D gene (6 bases). V lost 0 bases to trimming and J lost 5 bases, with 19 bases between them. CDR1 and CDR2 from the germline V gene are LGHNT and FRNRAP. This CDR3 region has 17 residues. The chain's CDR3 is CASGLVRLQGRGTEAFF. Here the CDR3 DNA reads TGTGCTAGTGGTTTGGTACGTCTCCAGGGAAGGGGGACTGAAGCTTTCTTT.

The J gene is TRBJ2-3, the V gene TRBV13, with D possibly TRBD2 on 5 matching bases. Germline loops: CDR1 PRHDT, CDR2 FYEKMQ (reference sequence). The CDR3 consists of 15 residues. The germline V and J ends were trimmed by 6 bases and 2 bases, with 15 bases remaining between them. The CDR3 region has the DNA TGTGCCAGCAGTTCTAGCCCACTAACCACAGATACGCAGTATTTT. Translated, it gives CASSSSPLTTDTQYF.

The V call is TRBV7-9, the J call TRBJ1-2, with D perhaps TRBD1 (6 bases). Germline CDR1 reads SEHNR; CDR2 reads FQNEAQ (reference sequence). V lost 3 bases and J 5 bases, leaving 13 bases between the germline ends. The CDR3 is made up of 14 amino acids. As DNA, the CDR3 is TGTGCCAGCAGCTTGGCCGAACAGGGATATGGCTACACCTTC. Translated: CASSLAEQGYGYTF.

This clone has just a few counts. The V and J genes are TRBV4-2 and TRBJ1-3, with D unclear. The germline gives CDR1 LGHNA, CDR2 YNFKEQ. The CDR3 totals 13 residues. The ends were cut back, 0 bases at V and 7 bases at J, with 7 bases in the middle. Here the CDR3 reads CASSQDAGNTIYF. The CDR3, as DNA: TGTGCCAGCAGCCAAGATGCCGGGAACACCATATATTTT.

This clone was detected once. The J gene is TRBJ1-4, the V gene TRBV12-5, with 12 bases fitting TRBD1. The CDR3 sequence is 20 residues long. V was pared by 1 base and J by 7 bases, with 16 bases of the junction left unmatched. Germline V gene lookup returns CDR1 LGHNT and CDR2 FRNRAP. The CDR3 bases are TGTGCTAGTGGTTTGGAGCGTTCCGGGACAGGGGGCGCATTGGGTGAAAAACTGTTTTTT. Protein: CASGLERSGTGGALGEKLFF.

This chain connects TRBV7-8 to TRBJ2-7; possible D gene TRBD1, 5 bases. Trimming took off 0 bases at V and 2 bases at J, with 14 bases between the two ends. In germline, CDR1 is SGHVS, CDR2 FQNEAQ. The CDR3 covers 16 residues. CDR3 in DNA: TGTGCCAGCAGCTTAGCGATTTCAGGGAACACCTACGAGCAGTACTTC. Amino acids: CASSLAISGNTYEQYF.

The gene calls are TRBV5-5 and TRBJ1-1, with D possibly being TRBD1 (6 bases). The CDR3 sequence is 19 residues long. Trimming took off 0 bases at V and 1 base at J, with 22 bases between the two ends. Germline assignment: CDR1 SGHKS and CDR2 YYEKEE (reference sequence). In nucleotides, the CDR3 is TGTGCCAGCAGCTTGGCGGCGGTGATGACGACAGGAACGAACACTGAAGCTTTCTTT. This codes for CASSLAAVMTTGTNTEAFF.

Here the CDR3 reads CASSYLQGEPQHF. In nucleotides, the CDR3 is TGTGCCAGCAGTTACCTGCAGGGGGAGCCCCAGCATTTT. The chain combines TRBV6-5 with TRBJ1-5; 7 bases align to TRBD1. This CDR3 is built from 13 residues. The V segment lost 2 bases and the J segment 8 bases; nucleotides outside the gene matches: 3. Germline V lookup: CDR1 MNHEY, CDR2 SVGAGI.

The J gene is TRBJ2-5, the V gene TRBV7-8, with D perhaps TRBD1 (6 bases). Deletions cut 6 bases from V and 0 bases from J, with 26 bases between. The CDR3 sequence is 19 residues long. Germline V gives CDR1 SGHVS, CDR2 FQNEAQ. DNA of the CDR3: TGTGCCAGCAGTGTCAGGGTCAGGGGCCAGCCTCGGTACCAAGAGACCCAGTACTTC. Translating it yields CASSVRVRGQPRYQETQYF. The entire variable domain, with the rest obtained from reference TRBV7-8 and TRBJ2-5, is as follows: GAGVSQSPRYKVAKRGQDVALRCDPISGHVSLFWYQQALGQGPEFLTYFQNEAQLDKSGLPSDRFFAERPEGSVSTLKIQRTQQEDSAVYLCASSVRVRGQPRYQETQYFGPGTRLLVL.

The V and J genes are TRBV6-5 and TRBJ1-2; D is unclear. CDR1 and CDR2 from the germline V gene are MNHEY and SVGAGI. This CDR3 region has 12 residues. The germline V and J ends were trimmed by 7 bases and 4 bases, with 10 bases remaining between them. The CDR3 reads CASKMGPYGYTF. CDR3 bases: TGTGCCAGCAAGATGGGCCCCTATGGCTACACCTTC.

This chain links TRBV10-3 with TRBJ1-1; no definite D call. The CDR3 runs to 16 residues. Germline CDR1 is ENHRY and CDR2 is SYGVKD. Trimming cost V 0 bases and J 2 bases, with 13 bases left between them. CDR3 DNA sequence: TGTGCCATCAGTGAGTCGATCCCGGGGTCAAACACTGAAGCTTTCTTT. Amino acids: CAISESIPGSNTEAFF.

The CDR3 DNA reads as TGTGCCAGCAGCTTAGAGGGGTACTATGGCTACACCTTC. It yields the protein CASSLEGYYGYTF. The chain employs TRBV13 and TRBJ1-2, with D perhaps matching TRBD1 (5 bases). V was cut by 1 base and J by 3 bases, with 6 bases left in between. Germline values: CDR1 PRHDT, CDR2 FYEKMQ (reference sequence). The CDR3 has 13 amino acids.

The chain combines TRBV9 with TRBJ2-7; D perhaps matches TRBD2 (6 bases). From germline, CDR1 is SGDLS and CDR2 YYNGEE. Trimming left V 4 bases short and J 7 bases short, with 18 bases between. The CDR3 loop spans 14 amino acids. CDR3 residues: CASSPDGMAGEQYF. CDR3 nucleotides: TGTGCCAGCAGCCCAGACGGGATGGCGGGAGAGCAGTACTTC.

This clone was counted between two and nine times. The chain combines TRBV29-1 with TRBJ1-5; the D gene is possibly TRBD1 (5 bases). CDR1 is SQVTM and CDR2 is ANQGSEA in the germline V gene. The CDR3 covers 12 residues. Trimming pared 4 bases from V and 7 bases from J, leaving 11 bases between. The DNA for the CDR3 is TGCAGCGTTGGGGGCGGGGCACAGCCCCAGCATTTT. It yields the protein CSVGGGAQPQHF.

This rearrangement joins TRBV15 to TRBJ2-1; 9 bases agree with TRBD2. V was clipped by 4 bases and J by 7 bases; unmatched bases: 8. CDR3 length: 15 residues. Germline values: CDR1 LNHNV, CDR2 YYDKDF (reference sequence). The CDR3 DNA reads as TGTGCCACCAGCAAAGGCGGGGGGGCCTTGAATGAGCAGTTCTTC. As protein: CATSKGGGALNEQFF.

Remarks on this clone: An end of the junction does not agree with germline; a read error may underlie this. The chain has TRBV27 and TRBJ1-1; D is ambiguous. Germline CDR1 is MNHEY and CDR2 is SMNVEV (reference sequence). The CDR3 runs 13 residues. The CDR3, as DNA: TGTGCCAGCAGTTTATCCCAAAACAGTGAAGCTTTCTTT. Protein product: CASSLSQNSEAFF.

The chain links TRBV10-2 to TRBJ1-2, with 8 bases matching TRBD1. V lost 1 base to trimming and J lost 2 bases; unmatched junction nucleotides: 3. Germline V gene sequence: CDR1 WSHSY, CDR2 SAAADI. The CDR3 loop spans 15 amino acids. The CDR3 DNA follows: TGCGCCAGCAGTGAGTACAGGGGGAGCAACTATGGCTACACCTTC. It translates to CASSEYRGSNYGYTF.